This T cell receptor beta chain was observed in a study of blood T cell repertoires in COVID-19. On the study more broadly: Both acute and convalescent COVID-19 samples were obtained from the United States, Italy and Spain. T cells, B-cell-depleted T cells, or PBMCs supplied cDNA or gDNA.

The table came from immunoSEQ multiplex PCR; TCRdb's copy has only in-frame clones and leaves some out. The data show approximately 12,000 clones, about 92% seen once. Germline V gene data show CDR1 as SEHNR and CDR2 as FQNEAQ (reference sequence). V was trimmed by 11 bases and J by 6 bases, leaving 10 bases between them. The CDR3 covers 11 residues. The receptor was isolated from a man between 65 and 85 years old with active COVID-19. The sample consisted of peripheral blood. The chain recombines TRBV7-9 with TRBJ2-2; weak D call: TRBD2 (5 bases). CDR3 loop: CASTRSGELFF. The CDR3 nucleotides are TGTGCCTCTACTAGGTCCGGGGAGCTGTTTTTT.